These 14 T cell receptor beta chains came from one sample sequenced in a study of cytomegalovirus exposure and HLA in healthy donors. In the PCR, 60 Vbeta and 13 Jbeta primers were used. The assay was immunoSEQ multiplex PCR, and TCRdb's table has in-frame clones only and misses some. The sample yields about 150,000 clones, approximately 81% seen once. What was sequenced was PBMCs. The receptors derive from a man younger than 35 in good health and CMV-seronegative.

The genes are TRBV6-1 and TRBJ2-7; the D is unclear. This CDR3 has 14 residues. The V end lost 0 bases, the J end lost 3 bases, and 9 bases lay between the germline ends. Germline-derived CDR1 and CDR2 are MNHNS and SASEGT. The CDR3 bases are TGTGCCAGCAGTGAAGCGGCAGCGATCTACGAGCAGTACTTC. Translating it yields CASSEAAAIYEQYF.

This chain uses TRBV25-1 with TRBJ1-2, with a weak D call TRBD1 (6 bases). The V gene's germline CDR1 is MGHDK and CDR2 SYGVNS. Trimming shortened V by 6 bases and J by 8 bases, and 13 bases separated the two germline ends. This CDR3 has 12 residues. The CDR3 nucleotides read TGTGCCAGCAGCTCTGGGACACCCGGCTACACCTTC. This codes for CASSSGTPGYTF.

This clone was seen only once. The CDR3 loop is CASSPEARTSQETQYF. For the CDR3, the DNA is TGTGCCAGCTCACCCGAAGCCCGGACTAGCCAAGAGACCCAGTACTTC. V is TRBV18 and J is TRBJ2-5; 7 bases are shared with TRBD2. After removal of 3 bases from V and 1 base from J, the junction contained 8 bases not matched to a gene. Germline loops: CDR1 KGHSH, CDR2 LQKENI. The CDR3 runs 16 residues.

A single count supports this clone. The V and J genes are TRBV5-6 and TRBJ1-2, with D possibly matching TRBD1 (5 bases). The CDR3 extends over 13 amino acids. Germline loops: CDR1 SGHDT, CDR2 YYEEEE. V shed 4 bases and J shed 2 bases, with 9 bases lying between them. The CDR3 coding sequence is TGTGCCAGCAGCGGTGCAGGGAACTATGGCTACACCTTC. Amino acids: CASSGAGNYGYTF.

This rearrangement joins TRBV5-1 to TRBJ2-1; D is possibly TRBD2 (6 bases). Trimming took 4 bases from V and 5 from J, leaving 13 bases between them. Germline V CDR1 and CDR2: SGHRS, YFSETQ. The length of the CDR3 is 14 residues. Here the CDR3 reads CASSPRDLNNEQFF. The CDR3 coding sequence is TGCGCCAGCAGCCCTCGGGACTTAAACAATGAGCAGTTCTTC.

The chain recombines TRBV14 with TRBJ1-5; D is undetermined. This CDR3 contains 15 residues. V lost 4 bases to trimming and J lost 5 bases, with 15 bases between them. CDR1 SGHDN and CDR2 FVKESK come from the germline V gene. The CDR3: CASSPYVQRDQPQHF. For the CDR3, the DNA is TGTGCCAGCAGCCCATACGTACAGAGGGATCAGCCCCAGCATTTT.

This clone is a singleton in its sample. This rearrangement joins TRBV6-5 to TRBJ2-5; 9 positions agree with TRBD2. V trimming: 6 bases; J trimming: 3 bases; junction bases outside the gene matches: 8. Germline V gene data show CDR1 as MNHEY and CDR2 as SVGAGI. CDR3 length: 15 amino acids. The CDR3 nucleotides are TGTGCCAGCAGGGTAGCGGGAGAGTGGGAAGAGACCCAGTACTTC. Translation: CASRVAGEWEETQYF.

This chain links TRBV5-1 with TRBJ2-1; 13 bases fit TRBD2. The CDR3 loop spans 14 amino acids. With V trimmed by 3 bases and J by 11 bases, 5 bases remained unmatched. Germline CDR1 and CDR2: SGHRS and YFSETQ. This CDR3 reads CASSSTGLAGKQFF. CDR3 sequence (DNA): TGCGCCAGCAGCTCTACGGGACTAGCGGGAAAGCAGTTCTTC.

The rearrangement links TRBV5-1 to TRBJ2-2, with 7 bases fitting TRBD1. The CDR3 consists of 14 residues. The V gene end was trimmed by 4 bases and the J gene end by 3 bases; junction bases not matched to a gene: 3. CDR1 SGHRS and CDR2 YFSETQ come from the germline V gene. The CDR3 loop is CASSRQGDTGELFF. CDR3 sequence (DNA): TGCGCCAGCAGCCGACAGGGAGACACCGGGGAGCTGTTTTTT.

V gene TRBV5-8 combines with J gene TRBJ2-1; D not resolved. V lost 4 bases and J 8 bases, leaving 13 bases between the germline ends. The germline gives CDR1 SGHTS, CDR2 YDEGEE. This CDR3 is 13 amino acids long. CDR3 nucleotides: TGTGCCAGCAGCCCGACATCCTTCTATGAGCAGTTCTTC. Protein sequence: CASSPTSFYEQFF.

The CDR3: CSVADRGLGTEAFF. The CDR3 nucleotides are TGCAGCGTCGCCGACAGGGGGCTAGGCACTGAAGCTTTCTTT. This chain uses TRBV29-1 with TRBJ1-1, with TRBD1 identical over 10 bases. V gave up 6 bases and J gave up 4 bases; unmatched junction bases: 8. The CDR3 has 14 amino acids. Germline CDR1 and CDR2: SQVTM and ANQGSEA.

V and J are TRBV11-2 and TRBJ2-7; TRBD1 agrees at 10 bases. CDR3 size: 14 residues. The trim removed 4 bases at V and 2 bases at J, leaving 2 bases unmatched. Looked up from germline, CDR1 is SGHAT and CDR2 is FQNNGV. The CDR3 nucleotides are TGTGCCAGCAGCTCCGGACAGGGGGCCTACGAGCAGTACTTC. It translates to CASSSGQGAYEQYF.

The chain uses TRBV28 and TRBJ2-7, with D maybe TRBD1 (5 bases). There are 12 residues in the CDR3. Trimming took off 8 bases at V and 5 bases at J, with 13 bases between the two ends. The germline V gene has CDR1 MDHEN and CDR2 SYDVKM. CDR3 region: CASQAGYHEQYF. The CDR3 coding sequence is TGTGCCAGCCAGGCAGGGTACCACGAGCAGTACTTC.

This clone was detected only once. This chain joins TRBV5-6 and TRBJ2-7; 8 bases fit TRBD1. This CDR3 is 15 amino acids long. Germline assignment: CDR1 SGHDT and CDR2 YYEEEE. The V gene end was trimmed by 7 bases and the J gene end by 2 bases; junction bases not matched to a gene: 11. The CDR3 bases are TGTGCCAGCTCGAAAATGGGACAGGTAACCTACGAGCAGTACTTC. This translates into CASSKMGQVTYEQYF.